Below are 14 T cell receptor beta chains sequenced from a single sample in a study of T cell clonotyping in hematopoietic cell transplantation. The method was immunoSEQ multiplex PCR; TCRdb's version includes in-frame clones alone and lacks a portion of them. The top ten hold roughly 6% of the sample, which has about 4,800 clones, 94% seen once. This material consisted of PBMCs, taken 180 days after allogeneic stem cell transplant. The origin of the receptors is a male patient aged 60 to 75 who had an allogeneic stem cell transplant from a related donor, so the T cells may come from the graft donor. Some clones in this sample may be carry-over from other donors' samples.

V and J are TRBV30 and TRBJ1-2; D is uncertain. Trimming shortened V by 2 bases and J by 4 bases, and 20 bases separated the two germline ends. CDR1 is GTSNPN and CDR2 is SVGIG in the germline V gene (reference sequence). This CDR3 spans 16 amino acids. DNA of the CDR3: TGTGCCTGGAGTACCGGGCGTGACGATTATACCTATGGCTACACCTTC. Its translation is CAWSTGRDDYTYGYTF.

The chain links TRBV11-2 to TRBJ2-4, with D perhaps being TRBD1 or TRBD2 (5 bases each). V lost 5 bases and J 1 base, leaving 21 bases between the germline ends. Germline CDR1 SGHAT, CDR2 FQNNGV. The CDR3 totals 18 residues. In DNA form, the CDR3 reads TGTGCCAGCAGCCCAGGATCTGGGACCCGGGTCGCCAAAAACATTCAGTACTTC. Translating it yields CASSPGSGTRVAKNIQYF.

V usage is TRBV7-9 and J usage is TRBJ1-5, with TRBD1 as a possible D gene (5 bases). The CDR3 is made up of 16 amino acids. Germline V gene sequence: CDR1 SEHNR, CDR2 FQNEAQ (reference sequence). V dropped 4 bases and J dropped 6 bases, with 19 bases sitting between them. The CDR3 sequence: CASSSTRQGDGQPQHF. The CDR3 DNA sequence: TGTGCCAGCAGCTCAACCCGGCAGGGAGACGGTCAGCCCCAGCATTTT.

The genes are TRBV9 and TRBJ2-5; unclear D gene. Germline values: CDR1 SGDLS, CDR2 YYNGEE. The CDR3 contains 14 residues. V dropped 4 bases and J dropped 2 bases, with 12 bases sitting between them. The CDR3 protein is CASSHGRNQETQYF. As DNA, the CDR3 is TGTGCCAGCAGCCACGGACGGAATCAAGAGACCCAGTACTTC.

V usage is TRBV30 and J usage is TRBJ1-6; TRBD1 is a possible D gene (5 bases). With 4 bases removed from V and 10 bases from J, the gap between germline ends came to 11 bases. CDR3 length: 12 residues. Germline V gene data show CDR1 as GTSNPN and CDR2 as SVGIG (reference sequence). The CDR3, as DNA: TGTGCCTGGACGGAAGAGGGGTCACCCCTCCACTTT. It translates to CAWTEEGSPLHF.

V is TRBV30 and J is TRBJ2-1; 9 bases match TRBD1. Trimming at V came to 8 bases and at J to 2 bases, leaving 16 bases not matched to a gene. Germline CDR1 GTSNPN, CDR2 SVGIG (reference sequence). The CDR3 sequence is 17 residues long. The DNA of the CDR3 is TGTGCCGCAACAGGGGGCCAGCGGACTATCACCTACAATGAGCAGTTCTTC. Amino acid sequence: CAATGGQRTITYNEQFF.

This chain uses TRBV7-2 with TRBJ1-2; D unresolved. The germline CDR1 and CDR2 sequences are SGHTA and FQGNSA. The CDR3 runs 13 residues. V was clipped by 3 bases and J by 5 bases, with 10 bases between them. CDR3 in amino acids: CASSFNGEYGYTF. CDR3 in DNA: TGTGCCAGCAGCTTTAACGGGGAATATGGCTACACCTTC.

V and J are TRBV7-8 and TRBJ2-7; D unresolved. From germline, CDR1 is SGHVS and CDR2 FQNEAQ. The CDR3 runs 14 residues. V was cut by 1 base and J by 0 bases, with 7 bases left in between. CDR3 DNA: TGTGCCAGCAGCTTAGGGTCCAGCTCCTACGAGCAGTACTTC. It specifies CASSLGSSSYEQYF. Supplemented by reference TRBV7-8 and TRBJ2-7, the full variable domain reads GAGVSQSPRYKVAKRGQDVALRCDPISGHVSLFWYQQALGQGPEFLTYFQNEAQLDKSGLPSDRFFAERPEGSVSTLKIQRTQQEDSAVYLCASSLGSSSYEQYFGPGTRLTVT.

CDR3 DNA sequence: TGTGCCAGCAGCAGAGGCGGTCGTTTCTCCTACTATGGCTACACCTTC. Protein product: CASSRGGRFSYYGYTF. V gene TRBV21-1 combines with J gene TRBJ1-2. TRBV21-1 is a recognized pseudogene. The CDR3 extends over 16 amino acids.

The gene calls are TRBV25-1 and TRBJ1-2; perhaps TRBD1 as D (6 bases). The CDR3 is 17 amino acids. Germline-derived CDR1 and CDR2 are MGHDK and SYGVNS. Between the trimmed V and J ends, which lost 1 base and 4 bases, there was a span of 19 bases. CDR3 loop: CASSESGGDKRVYGYTF. Here the CDR3 DNA reads TGTGCCAGCAGTGAATCGGGCGGGGACAAGAGAGTCTATGGCTACACCTTC.

The chain couples TRBV18 to TRBJ2-7, with D unclear. This CDR3 region has 13 residues. From germline, CDR1 is KGHSH and CDR2 LQKENI. Deletions cut 6 bases from V and 6 bases from J, with 15 bases between. The CDR3 DNA reads as TGTGCCAGCTCTCTTGATCAACTCCGCGAGCAGTACTTC. It codes for CASSLDQLREQYF.

CDR3 amino acids: CASSSPGTGNGYTF. The CDR3 region has the DNA TGTGCCAGCAGTTCGCCCGGGACAGGGAACGGCTACACCTTC. The V and J genes are TRBV2 and TRBJ1-2, with 9 positions matching TRBD1. This CDR3 comprises 14 residues. Germline CDR1 and CDR2: SNHLY and FYNNEI. The V and J ends lost 5 bases and 8 bases, in that order; junction bases with no gene match: 9.

V and J are TRBV9 and TRBJ2-3; D is undetermined. This CDR3 is built from 13 residues. Trimming took 1 base from V and 3 from J, leaving 6 bases between them. The germline CDR1 and CDR2 sequences are SGDLS and YYNGEE. In DNA, the CDR3 is TGTGCCAGCAGCGTACTCCGGACAGATACGCAGTATTTT. Protein sequence: CASSVLRTDTQYF.

The J gene is TRBJ2-5, the V gene TRBV9, with unresolved D. The germline V and J ends were trimmed by 4 bases and 5 bases, with 12 bases remaining between them. CDR3 length equals 13 residues. CDR1 and CDR2 from the germline V gene are SGDLS and YYNGEE. The CDR3 nucleotides are TGTGCCAGCAGCTCCAGACAACTGGAGACCCAGTACTTC. This encodes CASSSRQLETQYF.